The sequence of this TCR beta chain was determined in a study of blood T cell repertoires in COVID-19. Study details: T cells, B-cell-depleted T cells, or PBMCs supplied cDNA or gDNA.

Sequencing was performed with immunoSEQ multiplex PCR; in TCRdb, only in-frame clones are kept and a portion is missing. This sample has about 280,000 clones, with approximately 88% found just once. Turning to this clone: Other DNA sequences in this specimen translate into the identical CDR3.

Germline CDR1 and CDR2: MNHEY and SVGAGI. Germline trimming cut 6 bases from V and 1 base from J; bases unmatched to any gene: 4. The CDR3 length is 14 residues. The chain employs TRBV6-5 and TRBJ2-3, with TRBD1 identical over 7 bases. The sequenced material came from peripheral blood. The receptor was derived from a man between 18 and 35 years old with active or convalescent COVID-19. The CDR3 coding sequence is TGTGCCAGCAGACGACAGGGAGGCACAGATACGCAGTATTTT. This sequence encodes CASRRQGGTDTQYF.